The next 13 T cell receptor beta chains were all read from a single sample in a study of T-cell reconstitution after alpha-beta-depleted transplantation in children. It was with unique molecular identifiers that the TCRbeta library was prepared. TCRdb recomputed calls from the PCR reads with MiXCR, one row per CDR3 protein. The sample yields 700,000 to 950,000 distinct CDR3 sequences, roughly 16% seen once. The sample here was PBMCs, mostly from graft donor cells, taken 360 days after TCRalphabeta/CD19-depleted stem cell transplant. These receptors were taken from a male patient younger than 18 who had a stem cell transplant for acute lymphoblastic leukemia, so the T cells may come from the graft donor.

This clonotype was counted a few times. The CDR3 loop reads CASSIALGASGSEQYF. In DNA, the CDR3 is TGTGCCAGTAGTATAGCCCTTGGGGCGAGCGGGAGTGAGCAGTACTTC. The J gene is TRBJ2-7, the V gene TRBV19, with 8 bases matching TRBD2. V shed 1 base, J shed 7 bases, and the junction held 12 bases outside the gene matches. Per the germline V gene, CDR1 is LNHDA and CDR2 is SQIVND (reference sequence). The CDR3 has 16 amino acids.

Many counts were recorded for this clonotype. The chain joins TRBV12-3 or TRBV12-4 to TRBJ2-1; unclear D gene. CDR3 size: 16 residues. V gave up 3 bases and J gave up 0 bases, with 12 bases separating them. The CDR3 spells CASSFRTVSSYNEQFF. As DNA, the CDR3 is TGTGCCAGCAGTTTCAGGACGGTTAGCTCCTACAATGAGCAGTTCTTC.

V and J are TRBV6-6 and TRBJ2-7, with 9 bases that match TRBD2. CDR3 length: 13 amino acids. The germline V gene has CDR1 MNHNY and CDR2 SVGAGI (reference sequence). The V and J ends lost 5 bases and 6 bases, in that order; junction bases with no gene match: 5. DNA of the CDR3: TGTGCCAGCAGTGCCGGGACTAGCTCCGAGCAGTACTTC. It is translated as CASSAGTSSEQYF.

This clonotype turned up a few times. The V and J genes are TRBV2 and TRBJ1-5, with a possible D match to TRBD1 (5 bases). The V and J ends lost 3 bases and 4 bases respectively, with 16 bases between them. The CDR3 runs 16 residues. Germline CDR1 is SNHLY and CDR2 is FYNNEI. The CDR3 coding sequence is TGTGCCAGCAGTGAGGAGGGGCCGCGGGGGAATCAGCCCCAGCATTTT. Translating it yields CASSEEGPRGNQPQHF.

This clonotype was seen a handful of times. The CDR3 sequence: CASSTGLFGELFF. CDR3 sequence (DNA): TGTGCCAGCAGTACGGGACTATTCGGGGAGCTGTTTTTT. J is TRBJ2-2 and V is TRBV12-3 or TRBV12-4, with 7 nucleotides matching TRBD2. This CDR3 is 13 amino acids long. The V and J ends lost 5 bases and 7 bases, in that order; junction bases with no gene match: 4.

The J gene is TRBJ2-7, the V gene TRBV7-2, with D perhaps given as TRBD1 or TRBD2 (6 bases each). The CDR3 spans 16 residues. V lost 6 bases and J 0 bases, leaving 18 bases between the germline ends. Germline values: CDR1 SGHTA, CDR2 FQGNSA. CDR3 protein: CASSHVGGPSSYEQYF. The CDR3 DNA follows: TGTGCCAGCAGTCACGTTGGGGGGCCTAGCTCCTACGAGCAGTACTTC.

The chain uses TRBV14 and TRBJ2-7; D remains unclear. The CDR3 sequence is 13 residues long. V shed 0 bases and J shed 4 bases, with 7 bases lying between them. From germline, CDR1 is SGHDN and CDR2 FVKESK. In nucleotides, the CDR3 is TGTGCCAGCAGCCAAGAGTTCTGGTACGAGCAGTACTTC. Translated, it gives CASSQEFWYEQYF.

CDR3 in amino acids: CSARVNRQGGVPHF. In DNA, the CDR3 is TGCAGTGCTAGAGTCAACAGACAAGGGGGGGTTCCCCACTTT. The genes are TRBV20-1 and TRBJ1-6, with D possibly being TRBD1 (6 bases). Germline values: CDR1 DFQATT, CDR2 SNEGSKA (reference sequence). This CDR3 contains 14 residues. Trimming shortened V by 1 base and J by 18 bases, and 22 bases separated the two germline ends.

This clonotype occurred a few times. The chain links TRBV7-3 to TRBJ1-2, with D possibly TRBD1 on 5 matching bases. Germline CDR1 reads SGHTA; CDR2 reads FQGTGA. There are 15 residues in the CDR3. Trimming left V 2 bases short and J 2 bases short, with 12 bases between. DNA for the CDR3: TGTGCCAGCAGCTTATCCCCTCAGGGCAACTATGGCTACACCTTC. It codes for CASSLSPQGNYGYTF.

This clonotype was observed many times. The J gene is TRBJ2-7, the V gene TRBV7-2; no firm D call. Looked up from germline, CDR1 is SGHTA and CDR2 is FQGNSA. The CDR3 spans 13 residues. The V and J ends lost 3 bases and 3 bases respectively, with 9 bases between them. This CDR3 is CASSFDTFYEQYF. CDR3 in DNA: TGTGCCAGCAGCTTCGATACCTTCTACGAGCAGTACTTC.

J is TRBJ1-4 and V is TRBV7-6; 8 bases are shared with TRBD1. The germline V gene has CDR1 SGHVS and CDR2 FNYEAQ. The CDR3 contains 14 residues. V lost 3 bases to trimming and J lost 7 bases; unmatched junction nucleotides: 4. CDR3 region: CASSFGQGTEKLFF. The CDR3 nucleotides are TGTGCCAGCAGCTTCGGACAGGGCACTGAAAAACTGTTTTTT. The whole variable domain, remainder taken from reference TRBV7-6 and TRBJ1-4, is GAGVSQSPRYKVTKRGQDVALRCDPISGHVSLYWYRQALGQGPEFLTYFNYEAQQDKSGLPNDRFSAERPEGSISTLTIQRTEQRDSAMYRCASSFGQGTEKLFFGSGTQLSVL.

The V and J genes are TRBV7-6 and TRBJ2-2, with unresolved D. V lost 0 bases to trimming and J lost 6 bases, with 11 bases between them. The V gene's germline CDR1 is SGHVS and CDR2 FNYEAQ. This CDR3 is 15 amino acids long. The CDR3 is CASSLAGNSPGELFF. The CDR3 DNA reads as TGTGCCAGCAGCTTAGCGGGAAACTCCCCCGGGGAGCTGTTTTTT.

This clonotype was seen many times. The chain couples TRBV27 to TRBJ2-7, with D tentatively TRBD1 (5 bases). The CDR3 is 14 amino acids. Per the germline V gene, CDR1 is MNHEY and CDR2 is SMNVEV (reference sequence). V lost 3 bases to trimming and J lost 3 bases, with 12 bases between them. CDR3 sequence reads: CASSFRQGGYEQYF. For the CDR3, the DNA is TGTGCCAGCAGTTTTCGCCAGGGTGGCTACGAGCAGTACTTC.